Detailed here is one TCR beta chain. The sample is drawn from a study of cytomegalovirus exposure and HLA in healthy donors. Germline V gene data show CDR1 as SGHTA and CDR2 as FQGTGA. The CDR3 is made up of 14 amino acids. Trimming at V came to 3 bases and at J to 5 bases, leaving 1 base not matched to a gene. The primer mix had 60 Vbeta and 13 Jbeta primers. Data came from immunoSEQ multiplex PCR; TCRdb stores just in-frame clones and leaves some out. The profile shows around 140,000 clones, 82% of them singletons. The sequencing input was PBMCs. This sequence originates from a male donor in good health and CMV-seronegative. This chain links TRBV7-3 with TRBJ2-3; 11 bases line up with TRBD2. The DNA of the CDR3 is TGTGCCAGCAGCTTGGGGACTAGCGGAGATACGCAGTATTTT. It specifies CASSLGTSGDTQYF.